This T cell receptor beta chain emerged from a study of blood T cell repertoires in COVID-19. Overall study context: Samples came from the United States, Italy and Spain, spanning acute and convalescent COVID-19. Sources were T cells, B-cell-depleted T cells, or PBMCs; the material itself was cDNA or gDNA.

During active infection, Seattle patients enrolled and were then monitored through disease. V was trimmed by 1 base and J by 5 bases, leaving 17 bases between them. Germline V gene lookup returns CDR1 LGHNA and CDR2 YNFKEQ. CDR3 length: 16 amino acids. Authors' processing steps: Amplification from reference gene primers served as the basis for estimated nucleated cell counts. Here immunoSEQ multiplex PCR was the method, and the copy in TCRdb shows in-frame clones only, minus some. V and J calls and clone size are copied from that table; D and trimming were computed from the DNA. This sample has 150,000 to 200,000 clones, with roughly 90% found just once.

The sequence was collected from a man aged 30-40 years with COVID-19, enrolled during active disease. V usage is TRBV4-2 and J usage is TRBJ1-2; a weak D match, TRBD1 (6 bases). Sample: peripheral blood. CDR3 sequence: CASSQGGTGLSYGYTF. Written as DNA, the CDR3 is TGTGCCAGCAGCCAAGGTGGTACAGGGCTGAGTTATGGCTACACCTTC.